Listed below are T cell receptor beta chains from one sample, sequenced in a study of early T cells in non-severe SARS-CoV-2 infection. MiXCR was run by TCRdb on the 5' RACE reads, yielding one entry per CDR3 protein. The sample carries about 54,000 distinct CDR3 sequences, about 7.7% recorded once. Material: whole blood, obtained at baseline. These receptor sequences come from an adult who was a healthcare worker with PCR-confirmed SARS-CoV-2 infection or an uninfected control (not recorded which). The CDR3 runs from the conserved cysteine through the conserved F or W. D genes are given only for firm matches. Only part of the rows carry a size: once, few, many, or a class if the clone is expanded.

j_call d_call v_call clone_size cdr3_aa cdr3_nt
TRBJ2-7 . TRBV5-1 many CASSRRVGEQYF TGCGCCAGCAGTAGGAGGGTCGGCGAGCAGTACTTC
TRBJ2-1 TRBD2 TRBV20-1 many CSARAGTSGRVYNEQFF TGCAGTGCTAGAGCTGGGACTAGCGGGAGGGTCTACAATGAGCAGTTCTTC
TRBJ2-7 TRBD2 TRBV6-5 many CASSYSGLVAYEQYF TGTGCCAGCAGTTACTCGGGACTAGTCGCCTACGAGCAGTACTTC
TRBJ2-3 . TRBV7-2 few CASSFSGHQTDTQYF TGTGCCAGCAGCTTTTCCGGACACCAAACAGATACGCAGTATTTT
TRBJ2-7 . TRBV12-2 many CASRSRDTSYEQYF TGTGCAAGTCGCTCCCGGGACACTTCCTACGAGCAGTACTTC
TRBJ2-1 TRBD2 TRBV12-3/TRBV12-4 . CASSLGLVYNEQFF TGTGCCAGCAGTCTCGGACTAGTTTACAATGAGCAGTTCTTC
TRBJ2-7 . TRBV6-1 many CASSVGGSRSYEQYF TGTGCCAGCAGTGTCGGGGGATCTAGGTCCTACGAGCAGTACTTC
TRBJ2-7 . TRBV7-6 many CASSSGGPTYEQYF TGTGCCAGCAGCTCCGGAGGGCCCACCTACGAGCAGTACTTC
TRBJ2-1 . TRBV20-1 many CSASPQRRRFHNEQFF TGCAGTGCTAGTCCCCAGCGGCGGAGGTTTCACAATGAGCAGTTCTTC
TRBJ2-2 TRBD2 TRBV3-1 many CASSRGGTGELFF TGTGCCAGCAGCCGGGGAGGGACCGGGGAGCTGTTTTTT